Each of the 18 T cell receptor beta chains below was sequenced from the same sample in a study of CD8 T cells in ankylosing spondylitis (dated by TCRdb to 2016 to 2017). Library construction relied on 5' RACE. The sequencer was an Illumina HiSeq 2500. TCRdb itself trimmed the public reads at Q25 with fastp, ran MiXCR and retained productive beta chains. One record per CDR3 amino acid sequence lists the most common genes and DNA. Within this sample are around 150,000 distinct CDR3 sequences, with 11% of them counted one time only. The ten largest account for 29% of the sample. What was sequenced was blood, either unsorted or a sorted T cell fraction (not recorded which). Receptor source: a male donor with ankylosing spondylitis or in good health (not recorded which).

The chain couples TRBV11-2 to TRBJ2-3, with D possibly matching TRBD2 (5 bases). V was cut by 4 bases and J by 5 bases, with 16 bases left in between. Germline V gives CDR1 SGHAT, CDR2 FQNNGV. This CDR3 is 15 amino acids long. The CDR3 sequence is CASSSRGGRGDTQYF. In DNA form, the CDR3 reads TGTGCCAGCAGCTCGCGCGGTGGACGGGGAGATACGCAGTATTTT.

This clonotype was seen repeatedly, ten times or more. The chain joins TRBV15 to TRBJ2-2, with D uncertain. V was shortened by 1 base and J by 5 bases, with 14 bases between the two germline ends. Per the germline V gene, CDR1 is LNHNV and CDR2 is YYDKDF (reference sequence). This CDR3 comprises 16 residues. CDR3 in amino acids: CATSRAIGPETGELFF. CDR3 coding DNA: TGTGCCACCAGCAGAGCAATAGGACCTGAGACCGGGGAGCTGTTTTTT.

The V call is TRBV14, the J call TRBJ2-7; no definite D call. This CDR3 region has 13 residues. From germline, CDR1 is SGHDN and CDR2 FVKESK. V lost 6 bases and J 0 bases, leaving 9 bases between the germline ends. The chain's CDR3 is CASRETYSYEQYF. CDR3 coding DNA: TGTGCCAGCAGGGAGACGTACTCCTACGAGCAGTACTTC.

This clonotype was observed many times. The chain employs TRBV12-3 or TRBV12-4 and TRBJ1-1; D is perhaps TRBD1 (5 bases). CDR3 length: 12 amino acids. V was clipped by 6 bases and J by 11 bases, with 16 bases between them. In nucleotides, the CDR3 is TGTGCCAGCAGAGGGACGGGGGTGAGTGCTTTCTTT. Protein sequence: CASRGTGVSAFF.

The sample holds many counts of this clonotype. The chain uses TRBV27 and TRBJ2-7, with no clear D. Germline lookup yields CDR1 MNHEY and CDR2 SMNVEV (reference sequence). The germline V and J ends were trimmed by 2 bases and 1 base, with 9 bases remaining between them. The CDR3 spans 14 residues. The CDR3 spells CASSLMGFSYEQYF. CDR3 nucleotide sequence: TGTGCCAGCAGTTTAATGGGATTTTCCTACGAGCAGTACTTC.

This clonotype was counted many times. The CDR3 DNA reads as TGTGCCAGCAGTTACTTGGGCTTGGCGAACACCGGGGAGCTGTTTTTT. It yields the protein CASSYLGLANTGELFF. The chain combines TRBV6-2 or TRBV6-3 with TRBJ2-2; D unclear. Germline CDR1 MNHEY, CDR2 SVGEGT. The CDR3 consists of 16 residues. Trimming removed 1 base at V and 0 bases at J, with 9 bases between.

This clonotype has at least ten counts. The V and J genes are TRBV12-3 or TRBV12-4 and TRBJ2-1, with D uncertain. Deletions cut 5 bases from V and 0 bases from J, with 11 bases between. CDR3 size: 15 residues. The CDR3 sequence is CASSVTRTSYNEQFF. The CDR3 DNA reads TGTGCCAGCAGTGTTACTCGGACCTCCTACAATGAGCAGTTCTTC.

Worth noting for this clonotype: It may be a read error: a sequence one base away is much more abundant. The V gene is TRBV3-1, the J gene TRBJ2-7, with 7 bases aligning to TRBD2. This CDR3 comprises 15 residues. Germline loops: CDR1 LGHDT, CDR2 YNNKEL (reference sequence). In nucleotides, the CDR3 is TGTGGCAGCGCCGACGGGGGGACTATATCCTACGAGCAGTACTTC. Its protein product is CGSADGGTISYEQYF.

The sample holds a few counts of this clonotype. The chain recombines TRBV14 with TRBJ2-2, with D unresolved. The CDR3 consists of 14 residues. Germline V gene sequence: CDR1 SGHDN, CDR2 FVKESK. Between the trimmed V and J ends, which lost 3 bases and 1 base, there was a span of 6 bases. The CDR3, as DNA: TGTGCCAGCAGCCAGTTACAGAACACCGGGGAGCTGTTTTTT. Translating it yields CASSQLQNTGELFF.

This clonotype was counted ten times or more. This rearrangement joins TRBV27 to TRBJ2-2; 10 bases agree with TRBD2. There are 18 residues in the CDR3. The J segment lost 0 bases and the V segment lost 5 bases, leaving 9 bases of the junction unmatched. The V gene's germline CDR1 is MNHEY and CDR2 SMNVEV (reference sequence). The DNA for the CDR3 is TGTGCCAGCAGTAAATTTAGAACTAGCGGGGCGAACACCGGGGAGCTGTTTTTT. Translating it yields CASSKFRTSGANTGELFF.

This CDR3 reads CASNRPNQGPGGELFF. The CDR3 coding sequence is TGTGCCAGCAATCGACCGAATCAGGGACCTGGCGGGGAGCTGTTTTTT. The chain carries TRBV6-2 or TRBV6-3 and TRBJ2-2, with D possibly called TRBD1 or TRBD2 (5 bases each). Trimming cost V 7 bases and J 7 bases, with 22 bases left between them. The CDR3 spans 16 residues. The germline CDR1 and CDR2 sequences are MNHEY and SVGEGT.

There are a few counts of this clonotype. The chain couples TRBV9 to TRBJ1-6; 7 nucleotides agree with TRBD1. The length of the CDR3 is 16 residues. V shed 1 base and J 6 bases; nucleotides not matched to a gene: 7. CDR1 and CDR2 from the germline V gene are SGDLS and YYNGEE. CDR3 protein: CASSVRGTVVNSPLHF. The CDR3 DNA follows: TGTGCCAGCAGCGTACGGGGGACAGTAGTTAATTCACCCCTCCACTTT.

The chain carries TRBV20-1 and TRBJ2-1, with 12 bases identical to TRBD1. Germline CDR1 DFQATT, CDR2 SNEGSKA (reference sequence). V gave up 0 bases and J gave up 9 bases; unmatched junction bases: 9. There are 16 residues in the CDR3. CDR3 sequence reads: CSARDLRGTGGSEQFF. CDR3 nucleotides: TGCAGTGCTAGAGATCTCCGGGGGACAGGGGGCTCTGAGCAGTTCTTC.

In this sample, this clonotype turned up a few times. J is TRBJ2-7 and V is TRBV12-3 or TRBV12-4; 11 bases are shared with TRBD2. This CDR3 is built from 15 residues. Losses at the gene ends were 6 bases for V and 0 bases for J; bases not matched to a gene: 4. The CDR3 coding sequence is TGTGCCAGCAGAGAGACTAGCGGGAACTCCTACGAGCAGTACTTC. Encoded protein: CASRETSGNSYEQYF.

This clonotype occurred many times. The chain carries TRBV28 and TRBJ2-3; TRBD2 aligns across 8 bases. Trimming at V came to 3 bases and at J to 1 base, leaving 3 bases not matched to a gene. The germline V gene has CDR1 MDHEN and CDR2 SYDVKM. The CDR3 runs to 15 residues. CDR3 nucleotide sequence: TGTGCCAGCAGTTTTAAAGCGGGGGGCACAGATACGCAGTATTTT. Residues: CASSFKAGGTDTQYF. The full variable domain, completed using reference TRBV28 and TRBJ2-3, is DVKVTQSSRYLVKRTGEKVFLECVQDMDHENMFWYRQDPGLGLRLIYFSYDVKMKEKGDIPEGYSVSREKKERFSLILESASTNQTSMYLCASSFKAGGTDTQYFGPGTRLTVL.

About this clonotype: This may stem from a read error, because a much larger clone lies one nucleotide away. V and J are TRBV3-1 and TRBJ2-3; 14 bases fit TRBD2. V was pared by 6 bases and J by 4 bases, with 9 bases of the junction left unmatched. CDR1 is LGHDT, CDR2 YNNKEL, per germline (reference sequence). This CDR3 is built from 17 residues. The CDR3 protein is CASRSGTSGRLADTQYF. The CDR3 nucleotides are TGTGCCAGCAGATCCGGGACTAGCGGGAGACTCGCAGATACGCAGTATTTT.

This clonotype appeared many times. The rearrangement links TRBV27 to TRBJ1-1; no clear D gene. CDR3 length equals 9 residues. Between the trimmed V and J ends, which lost 7 bases and 10 bases, there was a span of 7 bases. CDR1 MNHEY and CDR2 SMNVEV come from the germline V gene (reference sequence). CDR3 DNA: TGTGCCAGCAATGGGTCAGCTTTCTTT. This translates into CASNGSAFF.

The chain carries TRBV6-2 or TRBV6-3 and TRBJ2-7, with 11 bases matching TRBD2. Trimming at V came to 0 bases and at J to 1 base, leaving 2 bases not matched to a gene. CDR1 and CDR2 from the germline V gene are MNHEY and SVGEGT. The CDR3 has 16 amino acids. The CDR3 loop is CASSYSGTSGSYEQYF. CDR3 sequence (DNA): TGTGCCAGCAGTTACTCAGGGACTAGCGGTTCCTACGAGCAGTACTTC.